A selection of T cell receptor beta chains follows, all from one sample in a study of blood T cell repertoires in COVID-19. TCRdb's table, derived via immunoSEQ multiplex PCR, lists solely in-frame clones and lacks some. Among approximately 170,000 clones listed, about 85% were seen once. The source material was peripheral blood. The receptors shown here come from a man aged 65-85 years who had recovered from COVID-19. CDR3s include the opening cysteine and the closing phenylalanine or tryptophan. D genes are given only for firm matches. A row's size may be missing; if present it is once, few, many or a size class.

v_gene,d_gene,abundance,j_gene,CDR3aa,CDR3nt
TRBV7-9,-,-,TRBJ1-4,CASSFGDRNNEKLFF,TGTGCCAGCAGCTTTGGAGACAGAAATAATGAAAAACTGTTTTTT
TRBV5-1,-,-,TRBJ1-1,CASSWGQGTNTEAFF,TGCGCCAGCAGCTGGGGGCAGGGTACGAACACTGAAGCTTTCTTT
TRBV9,-,-,TRBJ2-7,CASSVAGEGSEQYF,TGTGCCAGCAGCGTAGCGGGAGAGGGTTCCGAGCAGTACTTC
TRBV19,-,-,TRBJ1-4,CASMRQVSGEKLFF,TGTGCCAGTATGAGACAGGTTTCAGGAGAAAAACTGTTTTTT
TRBV9,-,-,TRBJ2-2,CASSPRGTDTGELFF,TGTGCCAGCAGCCCCCGGGGGACGGACACCGGGGAGCTGTTTTTT
TRBV19,-,-,TRBJ1-5,CASTTTGYNQPQHF,TGTGCCAGTACCACAACAGGTTACAATCAGCCCCAGCATTTT
TRBV7-2,TRBD2,-,TRBJ2-3,CASSATSGSSSDTQYF,TGTGCCAGCAGCGCGACTAGCGGGAGTAGTTCAGATACGCAGTATTTT
TRBV5-1,TRBD2,-,TRBJ2-1,CASSFLAVDPYNEQFF,TGCGCCAGCAGCTTTCTAGCGGTCGACCCCTACAATGAGCAGTTCTTC
TRBV6-1,-,-,TRBJ1-2,CASSEMGGARSGYTF,TGTGCCAGCAGTGAAATGGGAGGGGCGCGATCTGGCTACACCTTC
TRBV18,TRBD2,-,TRBJ2-1,CASSRTGLAGVAVLF,TGTGCCAGCTCACGGACAGGGCTAGCGGGAGTCGCGGTACTCTTC
TRBV28,-,-,TRBJ1-5,CASSRAGGPNQPQHF,TGTGCCAGCAGTAGGGCTGGAGGCCCCAATCAGCCCCAGCATTTT
TRBV7-9,-,-,TRBJ2-3,CASSRLGDTQYF,TGTGCCAGCAGCCGTCTCGGGGATACGCAGTATTTT
TRBV3-1/TRBV3-2,TRBD2,-,TRBJ2-1,CASSIGLAGYNEQFF,TGTGCCAGCAGCATCGGACTAGCGGGATACAATGAGCAGTTCTTC
TRBV4-2,-,-,TRBJ1-3,CASSRDSSGNTIYF,TGTGCCAGCAGCCGAGACAGCTCTGGAAACACCATATATTTT
TRBV28,TRBD1,-,TRBJ1-6,CASSLGTGGSPLHF,TGTGCCAGCAGTTTGGGGACAGGGGGATCACCCCTCCACTTT
TRBV5-6,TRBD1,once,TRBJ2-7,CASSPTGGAYEQYF,TGTGCCAGCAGCCCGACAGGGGGCGCCTACGAGCAGTACTTC
TRBV3-1/TRBV3-2,TRBD1,-,TRBJ2-2,CASSLSQGASGELFF,TGTGCCAGCAGCCTGTCTCAGGGGGCTTCCGGGGAGCTGTTTTTT
TRBV5-1,TRBD2,-,TRBJ2-1,CASSFSGSSYNEQFF,TGCGCCAGCAGCTTCAGCGGGAGCTCCTACAATGAGCAGTTCTTC
TRBV7-2,-,-,TRBJ2-3,CASSLVASANTDTQYF,TGTGCCAGCAGCTTAGTGGCTAGCGCTAACACAGATACGCAGTATTTT